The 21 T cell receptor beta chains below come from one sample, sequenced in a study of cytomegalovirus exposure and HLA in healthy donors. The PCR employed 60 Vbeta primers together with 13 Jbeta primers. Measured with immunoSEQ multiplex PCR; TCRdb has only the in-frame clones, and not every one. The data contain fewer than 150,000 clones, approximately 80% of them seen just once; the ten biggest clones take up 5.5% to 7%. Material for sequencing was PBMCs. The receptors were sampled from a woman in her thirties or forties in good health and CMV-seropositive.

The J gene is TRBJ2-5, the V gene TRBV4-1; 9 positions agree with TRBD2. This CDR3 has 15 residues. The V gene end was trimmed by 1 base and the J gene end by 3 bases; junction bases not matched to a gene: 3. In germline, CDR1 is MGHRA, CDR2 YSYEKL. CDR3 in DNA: TGCGCCAGCAGCCAAGTGGGACTAGCCAAAGAGACCCAGTACTTC. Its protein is CASSQVGLAKETQYF.

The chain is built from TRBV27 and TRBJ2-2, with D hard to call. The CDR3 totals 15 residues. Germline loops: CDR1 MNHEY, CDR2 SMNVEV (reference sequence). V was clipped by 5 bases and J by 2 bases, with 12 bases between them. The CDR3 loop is CASSALAVNTGELFF. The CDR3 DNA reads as TGTGCCAGCAGTGCCCTCGCGGTAAACACCGGGGAGCTGTTTTTT.

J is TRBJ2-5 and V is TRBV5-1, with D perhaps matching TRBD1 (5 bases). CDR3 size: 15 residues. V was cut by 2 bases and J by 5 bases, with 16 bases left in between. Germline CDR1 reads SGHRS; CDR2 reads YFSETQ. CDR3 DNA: TGCGCCAGCAGCTTCATGAGGCAGGGTGGCGAGACCCAGTACTTC. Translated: CASSFMRQGGETQYF.

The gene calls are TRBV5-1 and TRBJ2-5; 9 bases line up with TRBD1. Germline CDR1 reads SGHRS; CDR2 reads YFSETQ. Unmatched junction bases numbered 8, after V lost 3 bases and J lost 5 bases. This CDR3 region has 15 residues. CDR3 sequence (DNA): TGCGCCAGCAGCTCCACAGGGGGCGCCCCGGAGACCCAGTACTTC. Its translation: CASSSTGGAPETQYF.

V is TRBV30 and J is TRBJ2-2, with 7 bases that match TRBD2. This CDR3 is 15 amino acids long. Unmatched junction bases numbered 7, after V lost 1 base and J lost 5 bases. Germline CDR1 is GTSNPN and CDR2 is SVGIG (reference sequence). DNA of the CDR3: TGTGCCTGGAGTGAACGACTTAGCGGGACCGGGGAGCTGTTTTTT. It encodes CAWSERLSGTGELFF.

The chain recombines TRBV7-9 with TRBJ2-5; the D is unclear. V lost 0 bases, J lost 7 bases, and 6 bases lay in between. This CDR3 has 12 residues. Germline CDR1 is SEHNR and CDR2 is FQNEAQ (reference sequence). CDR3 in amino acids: CASSLAAGTQYF. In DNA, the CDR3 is TGTGCCAGCAGCTTAGCAGCAGGGACCCAGTACTTC.

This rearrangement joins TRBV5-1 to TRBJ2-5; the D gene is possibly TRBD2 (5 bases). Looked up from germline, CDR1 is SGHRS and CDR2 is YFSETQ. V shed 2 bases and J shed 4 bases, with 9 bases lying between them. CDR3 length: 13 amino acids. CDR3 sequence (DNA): TGCGCCAGCAGCTTCGGGGAGAGAGAGACCCAGTACTTC. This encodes CASSFGERETQYF.

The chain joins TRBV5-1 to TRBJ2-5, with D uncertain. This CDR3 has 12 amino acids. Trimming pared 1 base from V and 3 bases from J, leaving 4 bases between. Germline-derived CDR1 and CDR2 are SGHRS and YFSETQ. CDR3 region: CASSLSEETQYF. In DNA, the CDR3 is TGCGCCAGCAGCTTGTCCGAAGAGACCCAGTACTTC.

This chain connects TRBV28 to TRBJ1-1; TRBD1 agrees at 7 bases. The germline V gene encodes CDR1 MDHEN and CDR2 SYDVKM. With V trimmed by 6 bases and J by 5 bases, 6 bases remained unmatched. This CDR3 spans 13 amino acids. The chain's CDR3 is CASRTGVGTEAFF. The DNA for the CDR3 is TGTGCCAGCAGAACAGGGGTTGGAACTGAAGCTTTCTTT.

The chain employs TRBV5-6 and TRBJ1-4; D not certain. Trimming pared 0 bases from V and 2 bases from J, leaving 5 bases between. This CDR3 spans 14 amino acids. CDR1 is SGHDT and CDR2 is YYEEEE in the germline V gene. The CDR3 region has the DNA TGTGCCAGCAGCTTGGCTTCTACTAATGAAAAACTGTTTTTT. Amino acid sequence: CASSLASTNEKLFF.

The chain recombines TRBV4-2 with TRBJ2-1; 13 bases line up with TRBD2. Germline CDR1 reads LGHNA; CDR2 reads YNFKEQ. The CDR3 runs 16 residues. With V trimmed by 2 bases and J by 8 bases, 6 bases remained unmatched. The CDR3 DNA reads TGTGCCAGCAGCCAATATGGGACTAGCGGGAATGATGAGCAGTTCTTC. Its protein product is CASSQYGTSGNDEQFF.

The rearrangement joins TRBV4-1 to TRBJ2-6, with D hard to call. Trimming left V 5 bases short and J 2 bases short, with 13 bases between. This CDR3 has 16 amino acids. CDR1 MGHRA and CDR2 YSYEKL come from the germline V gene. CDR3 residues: CASSFSSTPGANVLTF. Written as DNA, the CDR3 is TGCGCCAGCAGCTTCTCCTCGACTCCTGGGGCCAACGTCCTGACTTTC.

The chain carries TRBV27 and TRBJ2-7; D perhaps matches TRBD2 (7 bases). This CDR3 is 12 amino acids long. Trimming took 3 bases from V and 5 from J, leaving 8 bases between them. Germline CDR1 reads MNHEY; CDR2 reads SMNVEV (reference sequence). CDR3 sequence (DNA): TGTGCCAGCAGTTTCGGGGGGCACGAGCAGTACTTC. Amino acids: CASSFGGHEQYF.

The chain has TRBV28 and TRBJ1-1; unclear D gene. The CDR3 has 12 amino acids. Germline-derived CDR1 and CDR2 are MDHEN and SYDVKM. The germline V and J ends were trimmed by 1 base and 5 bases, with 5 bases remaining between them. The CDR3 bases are TGTGCCAGCAGTTTATCCTTTACTGAAGCTTTCTTT. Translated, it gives CASSLSFTEAFF.

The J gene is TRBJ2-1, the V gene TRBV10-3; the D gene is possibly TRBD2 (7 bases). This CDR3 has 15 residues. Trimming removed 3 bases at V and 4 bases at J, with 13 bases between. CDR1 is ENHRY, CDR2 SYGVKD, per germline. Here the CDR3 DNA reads TGTGCCATCAGTGAAGGAGGGGGGGGTTACAATGAGCAGTTCTTC. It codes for CAISEGGGGYNEQFF.

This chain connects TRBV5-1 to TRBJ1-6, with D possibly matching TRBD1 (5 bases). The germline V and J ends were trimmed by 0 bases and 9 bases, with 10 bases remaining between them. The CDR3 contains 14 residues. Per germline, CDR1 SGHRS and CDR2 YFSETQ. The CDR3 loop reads CASSLAGQGSPLHF. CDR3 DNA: TGCGCCAGCAGCTTGGCAGGGCAGGGTTCACCCCTCCACTTT.

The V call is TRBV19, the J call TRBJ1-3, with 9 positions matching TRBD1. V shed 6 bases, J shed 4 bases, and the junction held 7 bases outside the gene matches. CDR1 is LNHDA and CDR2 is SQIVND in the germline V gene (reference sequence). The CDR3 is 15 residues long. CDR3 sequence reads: CASRPRGTGGNTIYF. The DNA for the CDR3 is TGTGCCAGTAGGCCGCGAGGGACAGGGGGAAACACCATATATTTT.

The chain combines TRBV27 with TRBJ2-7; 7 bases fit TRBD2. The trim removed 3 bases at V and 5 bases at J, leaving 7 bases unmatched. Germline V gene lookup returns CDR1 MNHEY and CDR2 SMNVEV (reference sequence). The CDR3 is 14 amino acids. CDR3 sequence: CASSLAGEGNEQYF. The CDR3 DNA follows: TGTGCCAGCAGTTTGGCGGGAGAGGGAAACGAGCAGTACTTC.

CDR3 amino acids: CASSLTSGFLETQYF. CDR3 nucleotide sequence: TGTGCCAGCAGCTTGACTAGCGGGTTTCTAGAGACCCAGTACTTC. The rearrangement uses TRBV5-4 and TRBJ2-5, with TRBD2 matching 9 bases. Trimming cost V 1 base and J 4 bases; bases outside gene matches: 5. Germline CDR1 reads SGHNT; CDR2 reads YYREEE (reference sequence). The CDR3 contains 15 residues.

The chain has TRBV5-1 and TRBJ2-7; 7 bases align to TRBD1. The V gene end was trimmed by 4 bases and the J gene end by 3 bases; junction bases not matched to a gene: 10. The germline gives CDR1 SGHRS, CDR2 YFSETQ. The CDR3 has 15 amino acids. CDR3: CASSTSGTAFYEQYF. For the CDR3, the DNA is TGCGCCAGCAGCACGTCCGGGACAGCGTTCTACGAGCAGTACTTC.

The CDR3 region is CAWSRGPWNEQYF. The DNA of the CDR3 is TGTGCCTGGAGCAGGGGGCCGTGGAACGAGCAGTACTTC. The chain links TRBV30 to TRBJ2-5, with TRBD1 identical over 8 bases. Gene TRBJ2-7 matches the end of the DNA better, so the J call may be wrong. The CDR3 is 13 amino acids. The germline V gene has CDR1 GTSNPN and CDR2 SVGIG (reference sequence).